In this sample, the clone carrying this TCR beta chain turned up many times. What it recognizes is unknown. The data were obtained in a study of T cell repertoires in cytomegalovirus infection. As for the study in general: CMV infection together with matching HLA type was indicated by public TCR beta signatures.

TCRdb processed the reads anew with MiXCR; each CDR3 protein has one entry. The table shows approximately 700,000 distinct CDR3 sequences, with roughly 35% occurring only once. Study results and caveats: Dominant in the ex vivo response were TCR beta clonotypes restricted by HLA-C and specific for CMV.

The germline gives CDR1 MNHEY, CDR2 SVGEGT. This CDR3 has 16 amino acids. V shed 5 bases and J 5 bases; nucleotides not matched to a gene: 11. The sequencing sample was made of PBMCs. The chain carries TRBV6-2 or TRBV6-3 and TRBJ2-3; 9 bases are a match to TRBD1. This clonotype was sampled from a human donor in good health (CMV status not recorded). Some clones in this sample may be carry-over from other donors' samples. This chain's CDR3 is CASSKPPGQGGDTQYF. The CDR3 DNA is TGTGCCAGCAGTAAGCCGCCGGGACAGGGAGGAGATACGCAGTATTTT.